This TCR beta chain was captured by sequencing in a study of shared clonotypes between healthy human individuals (TCRdb year 2020). At the level of the whole study: The cohort comprised a couple of women and a few men aged 18 to 49 years. Per donor, leukapheresis produced somewhere between about 0.94 and 10 billion PBMCs. Libraries were prepared and TCR repertoires were sequenced by different laboratories using diverse techniques, in order to increase sequencing depth and limit assay-specific biases. To estimate repertoire size and how much clonotypes are shared between individuals, the study performed deep sequencing of blood TCR repertoires from five healthy adults.

Healthy HIV-negative adults with no recently reported acute infections or vaccinations were included as donors. Only Caucasian adults living in Nashville, Tennessee, USA were represented among the donors. For unsorted samples, 75 million to 90 million PBMCs were counted and genomic DNA was extracted with the QIAamp DNA Blood Mini kit. Blood was obtained by leukapheresis, after which PBMCs were separated by Ficoll-Histopaque density gradient centrifugation and cryopreserved in liquid nitrogen vapor phase. The germline V gene encodes CDR1 SGHTA and CDR2 FQGTGA. The cysteine opens and the phenylalanine closes a CDR3 of 15 amino acids. Kept here is only the CDR3 DNA, which spans 45 bases and is read in frame from base 1. V is pared back by 6 bases and J by 4 bases, with 17 bases lying between the germline termini. About this clone: It has no known antigen specificity. No much larger clone exists at a distance of one base, and base qualities are not known.

Using the deep immunoSEQ assay, TCR CDR3 regions were amplified from genomic DNA by multiplex PCR. Genomic DNA extracted from each cell subset was distributed evenly over all wells of several immunoSEQ 96-well plates, and each plate served as one replicate. For unsorted PBMC, roughly 0.3 ug genomic DNA, equal to 30,000 or so T cell genomes, was loaded into each replicate PCR. Unsorted PBMC genomic DNA was sequenced across ten immunoSEQ deep assay plates. The purified libraries were quantified using a Qubit 3.0 fluorometer, sized with a Bioanalyzer 2100, and then quantified again using the KAPA Library Quantification kit. A separate single-read 150-cycle Illumina NextSeq 550 flow cell was used to sequence each immunoSEQ 96-well plate. In the source study's methods: Because the immunoSEQ output included only junctional sequences and no quality scores, the filtering could not be the same as the filtering used for full-length reads. To assign V/J genes and CDR3, sequences were annotated using PyIR, a Python wrapper for IgBLAST v1.9, with IMGT germline references. Any read was removed if the V/J assignment was weak (E-value above 1e-6), the CDR3 was missing, or the read contained stop codons, out-of-frame junctions, or ambiguous translated residues. V3J clonotypes were defined as sequences sharing the same inferred V gene, J gene, and CDR3 amino acid sequence. Percentage overlap between repertoires was computed as shared unique clonotypes divided by the size of the smaller repertoire. RTK rarefaction, the Chao1 estimator, and Recon v2.1 estimates of unobserved clonotypes were used to assess repertoire richness. Drawn from immuneACCESS, this table holds only the in-frame rearrangements with V and J called that TCRdb kept. Clones are partly lost; checked studies trace under half to an unresolved V gene and leave the rest unexplained. V, J and clone size derive from that table, while D and trimming were established from the DNA sequence. This sample has about 470,000 clones in its table, and 70% to 80% of those were observed once. 13% of the sample lies in the top ten.

Here is what the overall study found, with its caveats: The small number of donors limited the genetic and exposure-history diversity represented. Based on pairwise subsampling, the degree of clonotype sharing among donors was expected to be affected by sequencing depth. Sampling was restricted to blood, and TCR repertoires in tissue are likely to differ from TCR repertoires in blood.

Sequenced sample: PBMCs. This chain joins TRBV7-3 to TRBJ2-3; TRBD1 is possibly the D segment (6 matching bases). The clonotype was recovered from a woman aged 40 to 49 in good health. Some clones in this sample may be carry-over from other donors' samples. In nucleotides, the sequence is TGTGCCAGCAGTTCAAACGCAGGGGTATCAGATACGCAGTATTTT. Translated, it gives CASSSNAGVSDTQYF.